This T cell receptor (beta chain) was retrieved from a study of T-cell reconstitution after alpha-beta-depleted transplantation in children. The TCRbeta library incorporated unique molecular identifiers. A single record per CDR3 protein comes from TCRdb applying MiXCR to the PCR reads. The sample yields around 250,000 distinct CDR3 sequences, roughly 8.2% seen once. With respect to this clonotype: Its antigen is unidentified.

Study-level findings and limits: T cells produced anew were the main source of T-cell counts and diversity one year after transplant. Expanded clones from the graft, numbering several hundred, reportedly supplied alpha-beta T cells about two months after transplant.

The sample was PBMCs, mostly from graft donor cells, taken 180 days after TCRalphabeta/CD19-depleted stem cell transplant. The TCR originated in a male patient between 10 and 17 years old who had a stem cell transplant for acute lymphoblastic leukemia, so the T cells may come from the graft donor.

DNA for the CDR3: TGTGCCAGCAGTTACTCGAGAGGGACAGTTGTCTACGAGCAGTACTTC. It yields the protein CASSYSRGTVVYEQYF. V gene TRBV6-2 or TRBV6-3 combines with J gene TRBJ2-7; 7 bases are shared with TRBD1. Trimming took 0 bases from V and 3 from J; bases not matched to a gene: 8. This CDR3 contains 16 residues. Germline loops: CDR1 MNHEY, CDR2 SVGEGT.